This T cell receptor (beta chain) was documented in a study of T cell changes during pregnancy in multiple sclerosis. The CDR3 totals 13 residues. In germline, CDR1 is LNHDA, CDR2 SQIVND (reference sequence). V was cut by 5 bases and J by 6 bases, with 13 bases left in between. The table came from immunoSEQ multiplex PCR; TCRdb's copy has only in-frame clones and leaves some out. Of roughly 28,000 clones in the sample, around nine tenths were seen once. The chain carries TRBV19 and TRBJ1-1; the D is unclear. The sample here was CD8+ T cells from peripheral blood mononuclear cells, taken before pregnancy. This sequence originates from a female donor with multiple sclerosis, enrolled in a pregnancy study. The CDR3 DNA reads as TGTGCCAGTAGTTCAGGTGGGAGCGCTGAAGCTTTCTTT. Encoded protein: CASSSGGSAEAFF.